The 3 T cell receptor beta chains below were found in one sample sequenced in a study of PD-L1 blockade in urothelial cancer. Time point of the sample: pretreatment peripheral blood. This table comes from immunoSEQ multiplex PCR, and its TCRdb copy is limited to in-frame clones, with some not included. The sample carries about 70,000 clones, roughly 88% recorded once. The specimen was PBMCs, collected around atezolizumab (anti-PD-L1) treatment. The receptor source for this set is a man between 65 and 85 years old with urothelial cancer.

The chain carries TRBV27 and TRBJ2-1, with 8 bases that match TRBD1. CDR1 is MNHEY and CDR2 is SMNVEV in the germline V gene (reference sequence). The V gene end was trimmed by 5 bases and the J gene end by 2 bases; junction bases not matched to a gene: 8. This CDR3 contains 16 residues. CDR3 DNA: TGTGCCAGCAGTCACCGACAGGGGTCAGCCTACAATGAGCAGTTCTTC. Its protein is CASSHRQGSAYNEQFF.

The chain employs TRBV7-6 and TRBJ2-7; 7 positions match TRBD1. Germline-derived CDR1 and CDR2 are SGHVS and FNYEAQ. There are 15 residues in the CDR3. After removal of 4 bases from V and 8 bases from J, the junction contained 14 bases not matched to a gene. CDR3 sequence: CASSSRRTGNLQQYF. CDR3 DNA: TGTGCCAGCAGCTCGCGCAGGACAGGTAATCTACAGCAGTACTTC. The entire variable domain, with the rest obtained from reference TRBV7-6 and TRBJ2-7, is as follows: GAGVSQSPRYKVTKRGQDVALRCDPISGHVSLYWYRQALGQGPEFLTYFNYEAQQDKSGLPNDRFSAERPEGSISTLTIQRTEQRDSAMYRCASSSRRTGNLQQYFGPGTRLTVT.

The chain combines TRBV7-6 with TRBJ2-2, with 12 bases identical to TRBD2. The V gene's germline CDR1 is SGHVS and CDR2 FNYEAQ. The CDR3 has 16 residues. V trimming: 1 base; J trimming: 4 bases; junction bases outside the gene matches: 1. The CDR3 loop is CASSLETSGSTGELFF. The CDR3 DNA reads TGTGCCAGCAGCTTAGAGACTAGCGGGAGCACCGGGGAGCTGTTTTTT. Drawing the rest from reference TRBV7-6 and TRBJ2-2, the complete variable domain is GAGVSQSPRYKVTKRGQDVALRCDPISGHVSLYWYRQALGQGPEFLTYFNYEAQQDKSGLPNDRFSAERPEGSISTLTIQRTEQRDSAMYRCASSLETSGSTGELFFGEGSRLTVL.